This T cell receptor beta chain was identified during a study of T cells in Graves' hyperthyroidism and ophthalmopathy. This clonotype occurred many times. Its antigen is not identified. The CDR3 runs to 16 residues. Trimming left V 6 bases short and J 1 base short, with 13 bases between. Germline CDR1 and CDR2: SGHVS and FNYEAQ. General study results and limits: Most clonotypes that expanded in the thyroid above 0.001 also showed up in blood.

Authors of the study amplified TCR beta CDR3 regions from RNA transcripts. In the first-round RT-PCR of the TCR CDR3, the HTBI primer set was used. From the multiplex PCR reads, TCRdb called clonotypes with MiXCR, one entry per CDR3 protein. Here the sample spans 640,000 or so distinct CDR3 sequences, around 15% being singletons. Exclusion followed for patients with uncontrolled infection, other autoimmune disease, pregnancy or lactation. Each diagnosis drew on symptoms, thyroxine, TRAb, thyroid ultrasound and orbital computed tomography findings. Extraction of PBMCs used more than 8.5 ml of fresh peripheral blood.

The sequencing input was blood. This receptor was taken from a woman in her thirties or forties with Graves' ophthalmopathy. The rearrangement joins TRBV7-6 to TRBJ2-6; D might be TRBD1 or TRBD2, each matching 5 bases. CDR3 sequence: CASSHRDGSGANVLTF. The DNA for the CDR3 is TGTGCCAGCAGTCATCGGGACGGATCTGGGGCCAACGTCCTGACTTTC.